This T cell receptor (beta chain) was captured by sequencing in a study of T-cell reconstitution after alpha-beta-depleted transplantation in children. Unique molecular identifiers were incorporated during preparation of the TCRbeta library. TCRdb recomputed calls from the PCR reads with MiXCR, one row per CDR3 protein. The table shows approximately 510,000 distinct CDR3 sequences, with 15% to 20% occurring only once. This clonotype was picked up one time. With 5 bases removed from V and 2 bases from J, the gap between germline ends came to 16 bases. The CDR3 has 17 amino acids. This chain uses TRBV12-3 or TRBV12-4 with TRBJ2-6, with D possibly being TRBD2 (7 bases). The starting material was PBMCs from the stem cell graft donor, obtained from the stem cell graft. The receptor was derived from a human donor who donated a stem cell graft to a child with acute lymphoblastic leukemia. CDR3 sequence: CASSPHGGHAGANVLTF. Here the CDR3 DNA reads TGTGCCAGCAGTCCACACGGGGGGCACGCTGGGGCCAACGTCCTGACTTTC.